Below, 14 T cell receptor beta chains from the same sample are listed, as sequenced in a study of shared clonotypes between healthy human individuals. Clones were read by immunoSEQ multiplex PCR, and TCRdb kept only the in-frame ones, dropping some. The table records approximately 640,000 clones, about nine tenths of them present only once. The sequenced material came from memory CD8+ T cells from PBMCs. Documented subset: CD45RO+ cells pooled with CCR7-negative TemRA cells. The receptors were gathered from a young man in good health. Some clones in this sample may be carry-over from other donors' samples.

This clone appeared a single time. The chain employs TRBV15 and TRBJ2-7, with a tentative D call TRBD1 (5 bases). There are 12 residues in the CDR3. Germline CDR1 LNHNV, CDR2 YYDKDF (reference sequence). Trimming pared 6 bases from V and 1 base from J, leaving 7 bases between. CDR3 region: CATRQDSYEQYF. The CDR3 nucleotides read TGTGCCACCAGACAGGATTCCTACGAGCAGTACTTC.

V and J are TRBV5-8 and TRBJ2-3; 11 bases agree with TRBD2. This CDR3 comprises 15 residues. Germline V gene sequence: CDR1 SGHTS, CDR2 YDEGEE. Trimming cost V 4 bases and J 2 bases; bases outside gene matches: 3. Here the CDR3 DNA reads TGTGCCAGCAGCGCGGGACTAGCGGACACAGATACGCAGTATTTT. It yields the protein CASSAGLADTDTQYF.

The CDR3 nucleotides read TGTGCCAGCGGATCAAGCGGGACGGTAGATACGCAGTATTTT. Its protein is CASGSSGTVDTQYF. The chain has TRBV27 and TRBJ2-3; TRBD2 aligns across 7 bases. V trimming: 8 bases; J trimming: 5 bases; junction bases outside the gene matches: 10. There are 14 residues in the CDR3. Germline CDR1 is MNHEY and CDR2 is SMNVEV (reference sequence).

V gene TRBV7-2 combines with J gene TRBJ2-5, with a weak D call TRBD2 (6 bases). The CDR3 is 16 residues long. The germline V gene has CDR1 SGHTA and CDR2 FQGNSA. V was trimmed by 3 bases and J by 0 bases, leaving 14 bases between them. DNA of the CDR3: TGTGCCAGCAGCTTCATGCCCGGGACTGACCAAGAGACCCAGTACTTC. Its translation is CASSFMPGTDQETQYF.

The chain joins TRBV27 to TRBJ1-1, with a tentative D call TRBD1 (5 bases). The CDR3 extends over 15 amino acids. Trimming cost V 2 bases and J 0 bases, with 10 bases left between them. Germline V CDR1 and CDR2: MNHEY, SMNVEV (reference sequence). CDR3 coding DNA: TGTGCCAGCAGTTTAAACCGGGGCCTGAACACTGAAGCTTTCTTT. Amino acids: CASSLNRGLNTEAFF.

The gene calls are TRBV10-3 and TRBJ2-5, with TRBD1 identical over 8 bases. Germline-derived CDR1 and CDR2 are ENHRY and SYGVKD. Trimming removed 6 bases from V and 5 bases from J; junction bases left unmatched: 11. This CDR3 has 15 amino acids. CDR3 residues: CAISGGQANWETQYF. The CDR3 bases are TGTGCCATCAGCGGGGGACAGGCAAATTGGGAGACCCAGTACTTC.

The CDR3 DNA sequence: TGTGCCAGCAGCTCCGATCTAGCGGGAGAGGGGACCTACGAGCAGTACTTC. Translated: CASSSDLAGEGTYEQYF. The genes are TRBV13 and TRBJ2-7, with TRBD2 identical over 10 bases. The CDR3 is 17 residues long. J gave up 2 bases and V 4 bases, and 11 bases lay outside the gene matches. Germline V gene sequence: CDR1 PRHDT, CDR2 FYEKMQ (reference sequence).

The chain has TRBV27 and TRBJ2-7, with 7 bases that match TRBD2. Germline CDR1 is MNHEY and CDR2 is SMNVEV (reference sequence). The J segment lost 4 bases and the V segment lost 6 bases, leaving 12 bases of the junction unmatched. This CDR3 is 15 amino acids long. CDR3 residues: CASSYTSGGGYEQYF. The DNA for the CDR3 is TGTGCCAGCAGCTACACGAGTGGGGGGGGGTACGAGCAGTACTTC.

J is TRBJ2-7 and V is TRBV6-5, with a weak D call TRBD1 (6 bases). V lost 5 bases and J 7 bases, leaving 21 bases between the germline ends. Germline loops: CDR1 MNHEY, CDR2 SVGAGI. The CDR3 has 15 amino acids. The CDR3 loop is CASSITQGSSREQYF. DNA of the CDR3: TGTGCCAGCAGTATCACACAGGGTTCTTCCAGGGAGCAGTACTTC.

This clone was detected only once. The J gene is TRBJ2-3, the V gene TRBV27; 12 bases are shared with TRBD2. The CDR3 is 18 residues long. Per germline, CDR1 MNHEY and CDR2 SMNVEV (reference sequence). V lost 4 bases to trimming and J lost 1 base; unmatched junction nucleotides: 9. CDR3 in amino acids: CASSSPTSGRSGTDTQYF. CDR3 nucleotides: TGTGCCAGCAGTTCCCCGACTAGCGGGAGATCGGGCACAGATACGCAGTATTTT.

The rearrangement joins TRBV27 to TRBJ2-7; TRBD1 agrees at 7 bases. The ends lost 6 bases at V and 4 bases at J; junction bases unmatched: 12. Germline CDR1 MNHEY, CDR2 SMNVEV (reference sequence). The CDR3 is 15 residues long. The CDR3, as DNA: TGTGCCAGCAGCCCCCTGCAGGACAGGCCTTACGAGCAGTACTTC. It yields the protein CASSPLQDRPYEQYF.

This CDR3 reads CASSYRDFAGELFF. The CDR3 DNA reads TGTGCCAGCAGCTATCGGGACTTCGCCGGGGAGCTGTTTTTT. This chain connects TRBV7-2 to TRBJ2-2, with D maybe TRBD2 (6 bases). V dropped 4 bases and J dropped 6 bases, with 12 bases sitting between them. Germline CDR1 and CDR2: SGHTA and FQGNSA. The CDR3 has 14 residues.

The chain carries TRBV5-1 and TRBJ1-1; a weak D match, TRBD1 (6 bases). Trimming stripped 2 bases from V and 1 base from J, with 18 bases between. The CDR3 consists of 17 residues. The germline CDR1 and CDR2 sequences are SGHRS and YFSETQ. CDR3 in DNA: TGCGCCAGCAGCTTATTGGAGATTACAGGGACGAACACTGAAGCTTTCTTT. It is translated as CASSLLEITGTNTEAFF.

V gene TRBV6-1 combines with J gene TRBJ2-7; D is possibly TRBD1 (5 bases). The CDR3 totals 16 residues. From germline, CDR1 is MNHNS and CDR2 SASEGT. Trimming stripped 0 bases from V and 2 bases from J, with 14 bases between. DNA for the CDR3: TGTGCCAGCAGTGAAGCGCTTCTGGCGGACACCTACGAGCAGTACTTC. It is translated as CASSEALLADTYEQYF.